This T cell receptor beta chain was captured by sequencing in a study of cytomegalovirus exposure and HLA in healthy donors. General study findings and limits: The study labeled approximately 150 TCR beta chains cytomegalovirus-associated.

Only in-frame clones appear in the TCRdb table, and some are missing; sequencing was by immunoSEQ multiplex PCR. The sample consists of approximately 44,000 clones, over 75% of them appearing once. Points on this clone: Its antigen remains unknown.

V lost 0 bases to trimming and J lost 4 bases; unmatched junction nucleotides: 2. Germline CDR1 reads SGDLS; CDR2 reads YYNGEE. The CDR3 runs to 15 residues. The clonotype comes from a woman in her twenties or thirties in good health and CMV-seronegative. The chain has TRBV9 and TRBJ2-2, with TRBD1 matching 8 bases. Source material: PBMCs. The CDR3 region is CASSVETGATGELFF. The CDR3 DNA reads as TGTGCCAGCAGCGTAGAGACAGGGGCCACCGGGGAGCTGTTTTTT.